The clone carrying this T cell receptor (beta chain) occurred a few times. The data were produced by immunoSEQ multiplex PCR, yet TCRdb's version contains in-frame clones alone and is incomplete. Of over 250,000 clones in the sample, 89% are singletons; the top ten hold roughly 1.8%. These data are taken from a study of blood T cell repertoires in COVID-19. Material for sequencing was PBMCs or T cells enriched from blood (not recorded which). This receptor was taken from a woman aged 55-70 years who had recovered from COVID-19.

In DNA form, the CDR3 reads TGTGCCAGCAGCTTTAACAGGGGAGAAATTCGCTACACCTTC. Amino acid sequence: CASSFNRGEIRYTF. The V and J genes are TRBV7-8 and TRBJ1-2; TRBD1 matches 7 bases. CDR1 is SGHVS and CDR2 is FQNEAQ in the germline V gene. V was clipped by 3 bases and J by 9 bases; unmatched bases: 10. The CDR3 loop spans 14 amino acids.